The 9 T cell receptor beta chains listed next were all sequenced from one sample in a study of T-cell memory formation after mild COVID-19. TCRdb passed the 5' RACE reads through MiXCR, listing each CDR3 protein once. This sample has under 550,000 distinct CDR3 sequences, with about 18% found just once. Sequencing was carried out using PBMCs or a T cell subset sorted from them (not recorded which). The origin of the receptors is an adult woman who had mild COVID-19 (a few samples of this study predate the infection). Cell type and time point are not known.

This clonotype was detected only a few times. The rearrangement uses TRBV7-9 and TRBJ1-4; D is ambiguous. Germline V gene sequence: CDR1 SEHNR, CDR2 FQNEAQ (reference sequence). The CDR3 runs to 11 residues. Trimming pared 1 base from V and 11 bases from J, leaving 5 bases between. In DNA, the CDR3 is TGTGCCAGCAGCTTAGTGGGGAAACTGTTTTTT. This sequence encodes CASSLVGKLFF.

This clonotype has only a few counts. V gene TRBV7-6 combines with J gene TRBJ2-1; no definite D call. The germline gives CDR1 SGHVS, CDR2 FNYEAQ. The V end was cut by 0 bases, the J end by 13 bases, with 10 bases between. The CDR3 has 12 amino acids. The CDR3 DNA is TGTGCCAGCAGCTTAGCTGACACCGGTCAGTTCTTC. Translation gives CASSLADTGQFF.

This clonotype has only a few counts. CDR3 region: CASSLSWTGNYNEQFF. The CDR3 nucleotides read TGTGCCAGCAGTTTGAGCTGGACAGGGAACTACAATGAGCAGTTCTTC. The V and J genes are TRBV28 and TRBJ2-1; 8 bases match TRBD1. The CDR3 sequence is 16 residues long. Germline assignment: CDR1 MDHEN and CDR2 SYDVKM. After removal of 3 bases from V and 3 bases from J, the junction contained 7 bases not matched to a gene.

In its sample, this clonotype was seen a few times. V is TRBV29-1 and J is TRBJ2-3; 10 nucleotides match TRBD1. This CDR3 region has 15 residues. Germline V lookup: CDR1 SQVTM, CDR2 ANQGSEA. Trimming at V came to 8 bases and at J to 4 bases, leaving 12 bases not matched to a gene. This CDR3 reads CSMRSRDRGSDTQYF. CDR3 DNA: TGCAGCATGCGATCCCGGGACAGGGGATCAGATACGCAGTATTTT.

The chain is built from TRBV7-9 and TRBJ2-2; 14 nucleotides agree with TRBD2. J was trimmed by 1 base and V by 5 bases; bases with no gene match: 3. Germline values: CDR1 SEHNR, CDR2 FQNEAQ (reference sequence). The length of the CDR3 is 17 residues. CDR3 amino acids: CASSPGLAGGNTGELFF. The CDR3 DNA reads as TGTGCCAGCAGCCCCGGACTAGCGGGGGGGAACACCGGGGAGCTGTTTTTT.

V is TRBV10-3 and J is TRBJ1-2; D is unclear. CDR1 ENHRY and CDR2 SYGVKD come from the germline V gene. The CDR3 is made up of 13 amino acids. Between the trimmed V and J ends, which lost 8 bases and 0 bases, there was a span of 10 bases. For the CDR3, the DNA is TGTGCCATCCGAGGAACAGCTAACTATGGCTACACCTTC. Translated, it gives CAIRGTANYGYTF.

In this sample, this clonotype turned up a few times. The chain has TRBV6-5 and TRBJ2-3, with a weak D call TRBD1 (6 bases). V lost 7 bases and J 6 bases, leaving 17 bases between the germline ends. The CDR3 extends over 14 amino acids. Germline CDR1 is MNHEY and CDR2 is SVGAGI. CDR3 loop: CASTPEQGSDTQYF. CDR3 bases: TGTGCCAGCACCCCCGAACAGGGAAGCGATACGCAGTATTTT.

There are a few counts of this clonotype. The chain carries TRBV20-1 and TRBJ1-1; D may be TRBD1 (6 bases). The CDR3 sequence is 17 residues long. V lost 0 bases, J lost 4 bases, and 21 bases lay in between. The V gene's germline CDR1 is DFQATT and CDR2 SNEGSKA (reference sequence). CDR3 coding DNA: TGCAGTGCTAGAGATGAGGCACAGGGAGCAGGAGGCACTGAAGCTTTCTTT. Protein sequence: CSARDEAQGAGGTEAFF.

V usage is TRBV2 and J usage is TRBJ2-7, with TRBD2 identical over 7 bases. Germline V gene sequence: CDR1 SNHLY, CDR2 FYNNEI. V trimming: 7 bases; J trimming: 5 bases; junction bases outside the gene matches: 11. The CDR3 has 14 residues. CDR3 DNA: TGTGCCAGCACCTTATTCCCAGGGAGGGACGAGCAGTACTTC. This codes for CASTLFPGRDEQYF. Looking up the rest from reference TRBV2 and TRBJ2-7 gives the full variable domain: EPEVTQTPSHQVTQMGQEVILRCVPISNHLYFYWYRQILGQKVEFLVSFYNNEISEKSEIFDDQFSVERPDGSNFTLKIRSTKLEDSAMYFCASTLFPGRDEQYFGPGTRLTVT.